This T cell receptor (beta chain) was sequenced in a study of T cell responses to AZD1222 COVID-19 vaccine. V lost 8 bases and J 5 bases, leaving 12 bases between the germline ends. From germline, CDR1 is ENHRY and CDR2 SYGVKD. The CDR3 consists of 13 residues. Produced via immunoSEQ multiplex PCR; TCRdb's table is partial and in-frame only. The sample lists under 150,000 clones, almost 90% seen once, with approximately 1.6% in the top ten. This clone was seen a handful of times. The chain combines TRBV10-3 with TRBJ1-4; D might be TRBD1 (6 bases). This TCR was recovered from an adult who received the AZD1222 COVID-19 vaccine. The input for sequencing was peripheral blood, taken 28 days after the second AZD1222 dose. The chain's CDR3 is CAIRTVPNEKLFF. In DNA form, the CDR3 reads TGTGCCATCCGGACAGTGCCAAATGAAAAACTGTTTTTT.